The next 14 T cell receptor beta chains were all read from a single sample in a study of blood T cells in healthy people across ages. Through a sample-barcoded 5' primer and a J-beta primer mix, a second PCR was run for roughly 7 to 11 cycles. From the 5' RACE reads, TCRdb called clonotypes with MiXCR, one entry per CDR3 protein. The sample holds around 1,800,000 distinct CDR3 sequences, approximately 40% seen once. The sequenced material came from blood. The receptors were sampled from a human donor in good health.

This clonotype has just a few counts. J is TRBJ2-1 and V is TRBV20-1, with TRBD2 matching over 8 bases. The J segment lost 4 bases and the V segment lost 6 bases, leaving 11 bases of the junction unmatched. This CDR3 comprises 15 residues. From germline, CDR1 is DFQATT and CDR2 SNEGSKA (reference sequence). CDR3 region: CSAGHAGLAYNEQFF. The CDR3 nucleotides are TGCAGTGCAGGGCACGCCGGACTAGCTTACAATGAGCAGTTCTTC.

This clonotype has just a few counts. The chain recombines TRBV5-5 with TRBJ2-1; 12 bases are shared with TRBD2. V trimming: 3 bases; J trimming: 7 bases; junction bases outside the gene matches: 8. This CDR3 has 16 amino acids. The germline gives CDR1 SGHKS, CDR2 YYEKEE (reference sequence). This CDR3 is CASSWETSGGWNEQFF. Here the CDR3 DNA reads TGTGCCAGCAGCTGGGAGACTAGCGGGGGTTGGAATGAGCAGTTCTTC.

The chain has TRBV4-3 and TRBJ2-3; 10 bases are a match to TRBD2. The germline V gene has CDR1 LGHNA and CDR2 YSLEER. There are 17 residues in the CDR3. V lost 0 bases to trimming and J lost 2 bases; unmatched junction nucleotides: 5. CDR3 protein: CASSQEGSGRFTDTQYF. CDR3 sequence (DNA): TGCGCCAGCAGCCAAGAAGGTAGCGGGAGGTTCACAGATACGCAGTATTTT.

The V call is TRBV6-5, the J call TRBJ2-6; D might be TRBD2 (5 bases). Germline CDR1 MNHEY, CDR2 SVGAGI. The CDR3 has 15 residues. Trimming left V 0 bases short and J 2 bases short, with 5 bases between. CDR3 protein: CASSYSEAGANVLTF. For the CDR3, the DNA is TGTGCCAGCAGTTACTCGGAGGCTGGGGCCAACGTCCTGACTTTC.

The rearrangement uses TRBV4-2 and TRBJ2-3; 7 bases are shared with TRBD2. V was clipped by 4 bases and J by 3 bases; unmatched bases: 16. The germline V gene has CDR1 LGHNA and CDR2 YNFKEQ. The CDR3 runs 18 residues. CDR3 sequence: CASSPRSPWRLATDTQYF. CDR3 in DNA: TGTGCCAGCAGCCCCAGATCCCCCTGGAGACTAGCAACAGATACGCAGTATTTT.

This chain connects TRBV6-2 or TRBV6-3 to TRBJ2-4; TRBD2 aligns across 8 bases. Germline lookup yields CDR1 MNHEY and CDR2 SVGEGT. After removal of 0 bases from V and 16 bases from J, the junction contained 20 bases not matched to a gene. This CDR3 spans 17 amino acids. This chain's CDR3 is CASSYSGIAGISHEHYF. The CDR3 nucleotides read TGTGCCAGCAGTTACTCGGGGATAGCGGGGATTAGCCACGAGCACTACTTC.

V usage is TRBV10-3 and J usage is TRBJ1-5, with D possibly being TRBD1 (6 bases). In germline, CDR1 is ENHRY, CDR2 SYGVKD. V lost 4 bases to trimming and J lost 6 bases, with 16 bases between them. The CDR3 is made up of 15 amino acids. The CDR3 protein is CAISGGQGIGQPQHF. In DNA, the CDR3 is TGTGCCATCAGTGGGGGGCAGGGGATAGGTCAGCCCCAGCATTTT.

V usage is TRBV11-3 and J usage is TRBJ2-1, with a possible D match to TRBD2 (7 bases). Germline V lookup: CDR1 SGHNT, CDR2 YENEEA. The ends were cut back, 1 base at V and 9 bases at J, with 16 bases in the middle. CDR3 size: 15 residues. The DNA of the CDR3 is TGTGCCAGCAGCTTAGGCGGGGGCCTAGGGAGTGAGCAGTTCTTC. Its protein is CASSLGGGLGSEQFF. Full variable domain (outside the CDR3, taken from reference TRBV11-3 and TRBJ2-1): EAGVVQSPRYKIIEKKQPVAFWCNPISGHNTLYWYLQNLGQGPELLIRYENEEAVDDSQLPKDRFSAERLKGVDSTLKIQPAELGDSAVYLCASSLGGGLGSEQFFGPGTRLTVL.

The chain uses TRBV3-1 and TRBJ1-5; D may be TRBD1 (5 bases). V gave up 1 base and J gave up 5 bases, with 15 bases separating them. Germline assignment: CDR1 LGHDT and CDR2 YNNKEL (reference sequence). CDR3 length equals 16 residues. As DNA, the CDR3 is TGTGCCAGCAGCCAAGGTCAGTCAGGGAGATATCAGCCCCAGCATTTT. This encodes CASSQGQSGRYQPQHF.

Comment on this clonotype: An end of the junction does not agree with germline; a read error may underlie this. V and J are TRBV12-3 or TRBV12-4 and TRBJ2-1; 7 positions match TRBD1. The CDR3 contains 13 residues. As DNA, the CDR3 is TGCGCCAGCAGTTCGACAGGGATAGCCGAGCAGTTCTTC. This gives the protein CASSSTGIAEQFF.

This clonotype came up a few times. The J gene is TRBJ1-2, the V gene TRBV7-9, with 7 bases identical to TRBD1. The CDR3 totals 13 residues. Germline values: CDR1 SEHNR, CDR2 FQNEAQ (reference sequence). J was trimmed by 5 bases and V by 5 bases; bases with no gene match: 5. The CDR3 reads CASSQGGLYGYTF. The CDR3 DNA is TGTGCCAGCAGCCAGGGGGGACTGTATGGCTACACCTTC.

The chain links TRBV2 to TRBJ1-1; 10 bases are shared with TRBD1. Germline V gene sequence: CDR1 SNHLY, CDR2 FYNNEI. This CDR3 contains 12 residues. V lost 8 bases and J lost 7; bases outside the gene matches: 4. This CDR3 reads CASGDRGDEAFF. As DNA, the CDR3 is TGTGCCAGCGGGGACAGGGGAGATGAAGCTTTCTTT.

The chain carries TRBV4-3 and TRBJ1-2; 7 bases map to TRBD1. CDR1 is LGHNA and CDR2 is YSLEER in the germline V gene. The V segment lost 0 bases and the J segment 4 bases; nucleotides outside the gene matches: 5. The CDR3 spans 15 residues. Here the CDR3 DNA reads TGCGCCAGCAGCCAAGACACCAGGGGGATCTATGGCTACACCTTC. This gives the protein CASSQDTRGIYGYTF.

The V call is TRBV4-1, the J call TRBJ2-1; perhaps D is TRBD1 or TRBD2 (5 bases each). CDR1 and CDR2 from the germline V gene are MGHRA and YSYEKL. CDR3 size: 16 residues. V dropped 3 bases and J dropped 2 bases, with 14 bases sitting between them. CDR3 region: CASSQREMGPYNEQFF. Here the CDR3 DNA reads TGCGCCAGCAGCCAGAGGGAGATGGGGCCCTACAATGAGCAGTTCTTC.